What follows are 29 T cell receptor beta chains derived from one specimen sequenced in a study of Graves' ophthalmopathy and Graves' hyperthyroidism. Amplifying from RNA transcripts, the study obtained TCR beta CDR3 regions. HTBI-primed first-round RT-PCR preceded second-round multiplex PCR. TCRdb reprocessed the multiplex PCR reads via MiXCR and lists one record per CDR3 protein. The table has over 500,000 distinct CDR3 sequences, 20% to 25% seen once. Sequences were obtained from peripheral blood. The receptors stem from a woman younger than 30 with stable Graves' hyperthyroidism. Some clones in this sample may be carry-over from other donors' samples.

Concerning this clonotype itself: This may stem from a read error, because a much larger clone lies one nucleotide away. The chain combines TRBV29-1 with TRBJ2-5; D is ambiguous. V was clipped by 2 bases and J by 1 base, with 5 bases between them. The V gene's germline CDR1 is SQVTM and CDR2 ANQGSEA. The CDR3 runs 12 residues. The CDR3: CSVENFQETQYF. The CDR3 coding sequence is TGCAGCGTTGAAAACTTCCAAGAGACCCAGTACTTC. Full variable domain (missing parts from reference TRBV29-1 and TRBJ2-5): SAVISQKPSRDICQRGTSLTIQCQVDSQVTMMFWYRQQPGQSLTLIATANQGSEATYESGFVIDKFPISRPNLTFSTLTVSNMSPEDSSIYLCSVENFQETQYFGPGTRLLVL.

This clonotype was recorded many times. The chain uses TRBV6-5 and TRBJ1-2; 7 bases fit TRBD1. The CDR3 is 14 residues long. V gave up 9 bases and J gave up 4 bases; unmatched junction bases: 11. Per the germline V gene, CDR1 is MNHEY and CDR2 is SVGAGI. The CDR3 reads CASCEGAQSYGYTF. The CDR3 DNA reads as TGTGCCAGTTGCGAGGGGGCGCAGTCCTATGGCTACACCTTC.

The chain is built from TRBV10-1 and TRBJ1-1; possible D gene TRBD1, 5 bases. Germline V gene sequence: CDR1 WNHNN, CDR2 SYGVQD (reference sequence). Trimming left V 2 bases short and J 11 bases short, with 18 bases between. The CDR3 runs to 14 residues. CDR3 DNA: TGCGCCAGCAGTGAGAATAAGGAGGGGCGACGCGCTTTCTTT. Amino acids: CASSENKEGRRAFF.

The CDR3 spells CAWENQPQHF. The CDR3 DNA follows: TGTGCCTGGGAAAATCAGCCCCAGCATTTT. The chain uses TRBV30 and TRBJ1-5; D remains ambiguous. The CDR3 loop spans 10 amino acids. V dropped 5 bases and J dropped 4 bases, with 3 bases sitting between them. Germline V gene sequence: CDR1 GTSNPN, CDR2 SVGIG (reference sequence).

This clonotype has at least ten counts. The chain recombines TRBV2 with TRBJ2-7; 9 nucleotides align to TRBD1. Trimming cost V 8 bases and J 3 bases; bases outside gene matches: 8. CDR1 is SNHLY, CDR2 FYNNEI, per germline. This CDR3 is 14 amino acids long. CDR3 sequence: CASGGQGAYYEQYF. CDR3 in DNA: TGTGCCAGCGGGGGACAGGGAGCCTACTACGAGCAGTACTTC.

The genes are TRBV20-1 and TRBJ2-5, with 8 positions matching TRBD1. V lost 3 bases and J lost 4; bases outside the gene matches: 10. CDR1 and CDR2 from the germline V gene are DFQATT and SNEGSKA (reference sequence). This CDR3 region has 15 residues. This CDR3 reads CSASSPQGALETQYF. CDR3 DNA: TGCAGTGCTAGCAGTCCTCAGGGGGCTCTAGAGACCCAGTACTTC.

This clonotype was detected many times. The chain carries TRBV12-3 or TRBV12-4 and TRBJ2-5; possibly TRBD1 for D (5 bases). This CDR3 region has 14 residues. Deletions cut 3 bases from V and 5 bases from J, with 13 bases between. The chain's CDR3 is CASSFRSGWETQYF. CDR3 nucleotide sequence: TGTGCCAGCAGTTTCCGTTCAGGGTGGGAGACCCAGTACTTC.

There are many counts of this clonotype. This chain joins TRBV19 and TRBJ2-2; no clear D. Between the trimmed V and J ends, which lost 10 bases and 6 bases, there was a span of 12 bases. Germline lookup yields CDR1 LNHDA and CDR2 SQIVND (reference sequence). The CDR3 loop spans 12 amino acids. CDR3 protein: CATKSSAGELFF. The CDR3 coding sequence is TGTGCCACAAAAAGCTCGGCCGGGGAGCTGTTTTTT.

This clonotype was found a few times. V gene TRBV29-1 combines with J gene TRBJ1-5; D remains unclear. The CDR3 loop spans 13 amino acids. V was pared by 7 bases and J by 1 base, with 11 bases between. In germline, CDR1 is SQVTM, CDR2 ANQGSEA. Here the CDR3 reads CSASFGSNQPQHF. CDR3 coding DNA: TGCAGCGCCTCCTTCGGGAGCAATCAGCCCCAGCATTTT.

The J gene is TRBJ2-2, the V gene TRBV12-3 or TRBV12-4; maybe TRBD2 (6 bases). Trimming cost V 7 bases and J 6 bases, with 12 bases left between them. The CDR3 has 13 amino acids. CDR3 protein: CASTRGSAGELFF. In DNA, the CDR3 is TGTGCCAGCACCCGGGGGAGCGCCGGGGAGCTGTTTTTT.

This clonotype was found many times. The rearrangement joins TRBV12-3 or TRBV12-4 to TRBJ1-1; no clear D. Trimming cost V 6 bases and J 10 bases, with 18 bases left between them. The CDR3 length is 13 residues. CDR3 amino acids: CASSPELRTSAFF. Written as DNA, the CDR3 is TGTGCCAGCAGCCCCGAGCTGCGGACCTCAGCTTTCTTT.

This clonotype has only one observation. At one end the junction does not follow the germline gene, possibly because of a read error. The chain couples TRBV12-3 or TRBV12-4 to TRBJ2-2; D may be TRBD2 (6 bases). The CDR3 consists of 16 residues. This CDR3 reads CASSFGGMANTGELLF. The CDR3 nucleotides read TGTGCCAGCAGTTTCGGGGGTATGGCGAACACCGGGGAGCTGTTGTTT.

This clonotype was picked up many times. The V and J genes are TRBV2 and TRBJ1-1; no reliable D call. CDR3 length equals 13 residues. Germline lookup yields CDR1 SNHLY and CDR2 FYNNEI. The germline V and J ends were trimmed by 3 bases and 4 bases, with 9 bases remaining between them. Here the CDR3 reads CASSDEGFTEAFF. As DNA, the CDR3 is TGTGCCAGCAGTGACGAAGGGTTCACTGAAGCTTTCTTT.

This clonotype has a count of ten or more. The CDR3 DNA sequence: TGTGCCAGCAGCTTAGTTGGAGGCGGAAACTATGGCTACACCTTC. Amino acid sequence: CASSLVGGGNYGYTF. This chain links TRBV7-2 with TRBJ1-2; D is uncertain. CDR1 is SGHTA and CDR2 is FQGNSA in the germline V gene. Trimming took off 1 base at V and 2 bases at J, with 11 bases between the two ends. This CDR3 comprises 15 residues.

This clonotype occurred a few times. The V call is TRBV28, the J call TRBJ1-1; the D is unclear. CDR1 and CDR2 (germline): MDHEN, SYDVKM. Trimming cost V 1 base and J 11 bases, with 11 bases left between them. This CDR3 is built from 12 residues. The CDR3 loop is CASSLFEARAFF. The CDR3 DNA sequence: TGTGCCAGCAGTTTATTCGAGGCACGCGCTTTCTTT.

This chain connects TRBV4-1 to TRBJ1-2; D possibly corresponds to TRBD1 (6 bases). V was pared by 3 bases and J by 7 bases, with 9 bases between. Germline CDR1 is MGHRA and CDR2 is YSYEKL. The CDR3 totals 12 residues. The CDR3 sequence: CASSQIGGGYTF. CDR3 sequence (DNA): TGCGCCAGCAGCCAGATAGGGGGTGGCTACACCTTC.

The chain has TRBV18 and TRBJ1-1, with D unclear. CDR3 length: 13 amino acids. Looked up from germline, CDR1 is KGHSH and CDR2 is LQKENI. V shed 3 bases and J shed 7 bases, with 12 bases lying between them. Here the CDR3 DNA reads TGTGCCAGCTCACCCCCACCCCCCTTTGAAGCTTTCTTT. Translating gives CASSPPPPFEAFF.

This clonotype was seen repeatedly, ten times or more. The gene calls are TRBV11-2 and TRBJ2-5; D might be TRBD2 (7 bases). Trimming removed 2 bases from V and 4 bases from J, with 11 bases in between. Germline V gene data show CDR1 as SGHAT and CDR2 as FQNNGV. This CDR3 spans 14 amino acids. The CDR3: CASSLHREGETQYF. Here the CDR3 DNA reads TGTGCCAGCAGCTTACACAGGGAGGGAGAGACCCAGTACTTC.

The chain links TRBV6-1 to TRBJ1-1; unclear D gene. V dropped 8 bases and J dropped 3 bases, with 16 bases sitting between them. The CDR3 loop spans 14 amino acids. Germline V gene sequence: CDR1 MNHNS, CDR2 SASEGT. The CDR3 sequence: CASLLHSHHTEAFF. As DNA, the CDR3 is TGTGCCAGCCTCCTACATAGTCACCACACTGAAGCTTTCTTT.

In its sample, this clonotype was seen many times. V usage is TRBV7-9 and J usage is TRBJ1-6; D is undetermined. This CDR3 has 16 amino acids. Between the trimmed V and J ends, which lost 5 bases and 8 bases, there was a span of 19 bases. Looked up from germline, CDR1 is SEHNR and CDR2 is FQNEAQ (reference sequence). The CDR3 region is CASSPTARGIDSPLHF. CDR3 DNA sequence: TGTGCCAGCAGCCCCACGGCGCGGGGTATCGATTCACCCCTCCACTTT.

The chain employs TRBV13 and TRBJ2-5; 9 bases are a match to TRBD2. Germline CDR1 is PRHDT and CDR2 is FYEKMQ (reference sequence). The CDR3 is 16 amino acids. Germline trimming cut 5 bases from V and 0 bases from J; bases unmatched to any gene: 7. CDR3 bases: TGTGCCAGCAGCCCCACGGAGCGGGGGGACCAAGAGACCCAGTACTTC. The encoded protein is CASSPTERGDQETQYF.

This clonotype was seen at least ten times. V is TRBV5-6 and J is TRBJ2-7, with TRBD2 matching 8 bases. The V gene end was trimmed by 5 bases and the J gene end by 2 bases; junction bases not matched to a gene: 6. Germline CDR1 and CDR2: SGHDT and YYEEEE. This CDR3 spans 14 amino acids. CDR3 in DNA: TGTGCCAGCAGTCCGGGACTAGACGCCTACGAGCAGTACTTC. As protein: CASSPGLDAYEQYF.

This clonotype has ten or more counts. J is TRBJ1-1 and V is TRBV20-1; D perhaps matches TRBD1 (5 bases). V was pared by 6 bases and J by 4 bases, with 18 bases between. Germline-derived CDR1 and CDR2 are DFQATT and SNEGSKA (reference sequence). This CDR3 spans 14 amino acids. The CDR3 nucleotides are TGCAGTGCCCTAGACAGAAAGGGGTTCACTGAAGCTTTCTTT. Encoded protein: CSALDRKGFTEAFF.

This clonotype was seen at least ten times. The chain uses TRBV6-2 or TRBV6-3 and TRBJ2-5, with TRBD2 matching over 12 bases. The junction had 10 bases not matched to a gene; V was cut back by 0 bases and J by 2 bases. Germline V gives CDR1 MNHEY, CDR2 SVGEGT. This CDR3 has 19 amino acids. CDR3 amino acids: CASSYSVRGLAGIQETQYF. The CDR3 DNA reads TGTGCCAGCAGTTACTCAGTCCGTGGACTAGCGGGGATACAAGAGACCCAGTACTTC.

The sample holds one count of this clonotype. J is TRBJ1-1 and V is TRBV7-3; 9 positions agree with TRBD1. The CDR3 runs to 17 residues. Germline V gene lookup returns CDR1 SGHTA and CDR2 FQGTGA. V trimming: 1 base; J trimming: 4 bases; junction bases outside the gene matches: 10. CDR3 nucleotides: TGTGCCAGCAGCTTAATAGGACAGGGGATCGGGGGCACTGAAGCTTTCTTT. This encodes CASSLIGQGIGGTEAFF.

This clonotype appeared many times. Lacking the conserved final phenylalanine or tryptophan, this CDR3 likely reflects a read error. The chain is built from TRBV5-1 and TRBJ1-1; 8 nucleotides match TRBD1. V trimming: 0 bases; J trimming: 10 bases; junction bases outside the gene matches: 2. The CDR3 consists of 12 residues. The V gene's germline CDR1 is SGHRS and CDR2 YFSETQ. CDR3 residues: CASSLGTGGAFL. CDR3 sequence (DNA): TGCGCCAGCAGCTTGGGTACAGGGGGAGCTTTCCTT.

Ten or more counts support this clonotype. The gene calls are TRBV11-2 and TRBJ1-1; TRBD1 matches 9 bases. J was trimmed by 5 bases and V by 1 base; bases with no gene match: 5. Germline loops: CDR1 SGHAT, CDR2 FQNNGV. This CDR3 spans 15 amino acids. CDR3 bases: TGTGCCAGCAGCTTAGTGGGGACAGGGTTTACTGAAGCTTTCTTT. Protein product: CASSLVGTGFTEAFF.

This clonotype was counted between two and nine times. A much larger clone differs from this one at a single base, so this may be a read error. This is likely a read error, given that the CDR3 carries no conserved phenylalanine or tryptophan at its end. Here the CDR3 DNA reads TGTGCCAGCAGATCCGTGAGGACCGGGGAGCTGTTTTTG. Translated, it gives CASRSVRTGELFL. V is TRBV12-3 or TRBV12-4 and J is TRBJ2-2; no clear D. Trimming cost V 6 bases and J 5 bases, with 10 bases left between them. The length of the CDR3 is 13 residues.

This chain uses TRBV3-1 with TRBJ2-3; 8 nucleotides align to TRBD2. The germline CDR1 and CDR2 sequences are LGHDT and YNNKEL (reference sequence). J gave up 1 base and V 3 bases, and 6 bases lay outside the gene matches. The CDR3 is 16 amino acids. The CDR3 DNA sequence: TGTGCCAGCAGCCACCGACAGCGGGGGCGCACAGATACGCAGTATTTT. Its translation: CASSHRQRGRTDTQYF.